Sequencing of this T cell receptor beta chain was carried out in a study of T cell repertoires in cytomegalovirus infection. For the study at large: Based on public TCR beta signatures, there were indications of CMV infection and of a matching HLA type. General study findings and limits: In two of eight donors, the top clonotype was HLA-C-restricted CMV-specific. Of the TCR beta families, the public ones yielded a cumulative frequency that identified carriers of CMV plus the relevant HLA.

This CDR3 is 14 amino acids long. The germline V gene encodes CDR1 SNHLY and CDR2 FYNNEI. The ends were cut back, 4 bases at V and 1 base at J, with 8 bases in the middle. MiXCR was run by TCRdb on the reads, yielding one entry per CDR3 protein. Among approximately 390,000 distinct CDR3 sequences, roughly 34% were seen once, and the ten largest hold roughly 13%. There are a few counts of this clonotype. Its antigen is undetermined. The sequence was obtained from a human donor in good health (CMV status not recorded). Some clones in this sample may be carry-over from other donors' samples. The material sequenced was cultured PBMCs, taken from culture after CMV antigen stimulation. The chain has TRBV2 and TRBJ1-5, with D unclear. The CDR3 loop reads CASSVAPSNQPQHF. CDR3 coding DNA: TGTGCCAGCAGTGTCGCCCCAAGCAATCAGCCCCAGCATTTT. Combining the CDR3 with reference TRBV2 and TRBJ1-5 gives the whole variable domain EPEVTQTPSHQVTQMGQEVILRCVPISNHLYFYWYRQILGQKVEFLVSFYNNEISEKSEIFDDQFSVERPDGSNFTLKIRSTKLEDSAMYFCASSVAPSNQPQHFGDGTRLSIL.